The 24 T cell receptor beta chains in this list originate from one sample, sequenced in a study of Ad26.COV2.S vaccination and SARS-CoV-2 variants. Treatment in this sample: roughly 19 received Ad26.COV2.S at low or high dose, single or two shots; several received placebo; per-sample allocation not given. After the first vaccine or placebo injection, samples were drawn on day 63. Measured with immunoSEQ multiplex PCR; TCRdb has only the in-frame clones, and not every one. The sample has 290,000 or so clones; about 90% are singletons. Sequences were derived from peripheral blood, sampled in a trial of Ad26.COV2.S vaccine versus placebo. The receptors come from a person aged 18-65 years who received the Ad26.COV2.S COVID-19 vaccine or a placebo.

The chain recombines TRBV2 with TRBJ1-5; possible D gene TRBD1, 5 bases. Germline CDR1 and CDR2: SNHLY and FYNNEI. The germline V and J ends were trimmed by 5 bases and 5 bases, with 10 bases remaining between them. This CDR3 is built from 13 residues. The CDR3 nucleotides are TGTGCCAGCAGTCCCAGGGAACATCAGCCCCAGCATTTT. This codes for CASSPREHQPQHF. Using reference TRBV2 and TRBJ1-5 for the parts outside the CDR3, the full variable domain is EPEVTQTPSHQVTQMGQEVILRCVPISNHLYFYWYRQILGQKVEFLVSFYNNEISEKSEIFDDQFSVERPDGSNFTLKIRSTKLEDSAMYFCASSPREHQPQHFGDGTRLSIL.

This chain joins TRBV6-2 or TRBV6-3 and TRBJ2-5; D gene unclear. CDR1 is MNHEY, CDR2 SVGEGT, per germline. The CDR3 length is 16 residues. The V and J ends lost 6 bases and 0 bases respectively, with 17 bases between them. The CDR3 reads CASSKSRHWYQETQYF. The CDR3 region has the DNA TGTGCCAGCAGCAAATCCCGACACTGGTACCAAGAGACCCAGTACTTC.

This chain connects TRBV7-9 to TRBJ1-5; D gene uncertain. V was cut by 1 base and J by 3 bases, with 7 bases left in between. CDR1 and CDR2 (germline): SEHNR, FQNEAQ (reference sequence). The CDR3 is 14 amino acids. The CDR3 DNA is TGTGCCAGCAGCTTAGACGGATTCAATCAGCCCCAGCATTTT. This gives the protein CASSLDGFNQPQHF.

In its sample, this clone was seen once. This chain joins TRBV11-1 and TRBJ2-7, with 9 bases matching TRBD1. Germline V gene sequence: CDR1 SGHAT, CDR2 FQDESV (reference sequence). After removal of 5 bases from V and 5 bases from J, the junction contained 4 bases not matched to a gene. CDR3 length: 13 residues. This CDR3 is CASSPDRGNEQYF. The CDR3 bases are TGTGCCAGCAGCCCAGACAGGGGGAACGAGCAGTACTTC.

CDR3 amino acids: CASSEQITGELFF. The CDR3 nucleotides read TGTGCCAGCAGTGAGCAGATTACCGGGGAGCTGTTTTTT. The chain has TRBV2 and TRBJ2-2; D uncertain. Trimming shortened V by 3 bases and J by 5 bases, and 7 bases separated the two germline ends. This CDR3 has 13 amino acids. From germline, CDR1 is SNHLY and CDR2 FYNNEI.

The chain recombines TRBV2 with TRBJ2-3; TRBD2 is a possible D gene (6 bases). CDR3 length: 13 amino acids. CDR1 and CDR2 from the germline V gene are SNHLY and FYNNEI. Between the trimmed V and J ends, which lost 3 bases and 6 bases, there was a span of 10 bases. CDR3 in amino acids: CASSDNREDTQYF. The CDR3 nucleotides are TGTGCCAGCAGTGATAATCGGGAGGATACGCAGTATTTT.

The chain links TRBV4-3 to TRBJ1-2; 7 bases align to TRBD1. CDR1 and CDR2 (germline): LGHNA, YSLEER. This CDR3 spans 15 amino acids. Trimming took 1 base from V and 3 from J; bases not matched to a gene: 5. The CDR3 sequence is CASSQGPDRDYGYTF. Here the CDR3 DNA reads TGCGCCAGCAGCCAAGGACCCGACAGGGACTATGGCTACACCTTC.

V is TRBV18 and J is TRBJ1-2; TRBD1 agrees at 7 bases. CDR3 length: 14 residues. V was pared by 2 bases and J by 7 bases, with 7 bases of the junction left unmatched. Germline CDR1 reads KGHSH; CDR2 reads LQKENI. CDR3 amino acids: CASSPDRQGLGYTF. The CDR3 DNA reads TGTGCCAGCTCACCAGATAGACAGGGACTTGGCTACACCTTC.

This clone was counted once. The gene calls are TRBV30 and TRBJ1-5, with D unresolved. The CDR3 consists of 13 residues. V lost 5 bases to trimming and J lost 3 bases, with 11 bases between them. Germline-derived CDR1 and CDR2 are GTSNPN and SVGIG (reference sequence). The CDR3 sequence: CAWGDRTNQPQHF. For the CDR3, the DNA is TGTGCCTGGGGGGATCGAACCAATCAGCCCCAGCATTTT.

V usage is TRBV5-1 and J usage is TRBJ2-7; D gene uncertain. The CDR3 has 13 residues. Germline CDR1 and CDR2: SGHRS and YFSETQ. V lost 4 bases and J 3 bases, leaving 11 bases between the germline ends. CDR3 region: CASSIGRNYEQYF. The CDR3, as DNA: TGCGCCAGCAGCATTGGACGGAACTACGAGCAGTACTTC.

The rearrangement joins TRBV7-9 to TRBJ2-7; the match to TRBD2 covers 7 bases. The junction had 8 bases not matched to a gene; V was cut back by 1 base and J by 2 bases. The CDR3 runs to 16 residues. The V gene's germline CDR1 is SEHNR and CDR2 FQNEAQ (reference sequence). The CDR3 loop is CASSLEVWGGTYEQYF. The CDR3 DNA reads as TGTGCCAGCAGCTTAGAGGTCTGGGGGGGAACCTACGAGCAGTACTTC.

The chain employs TRBV19 and TRBJ2-5, with 8 positions matching TRBD1. From germline, CDR1 is LNHDA and CDR2 SQIVND (reference sequence). With V trimmed by 3 bases and J by 5 bases, 5 bases remained unmatched. This CDR3 has 14 residues. The CDR3 DNA reads as TGTGCCAGTAGTATTACAGGGGGACGGGAGACCCAGTACTTC. As protein: CASSITGGRETQYF. Full variable domain (missing parts from reference TRBV19 and TRBJ2-5): DGGITQSPKYLFRKEGQNVTLSCEQNLNHDAMYWYRQDPGQGLRLIYYSQIVNDFQKGDIAEGYSVSREKKESFPLTVTSAQKNPTAFYLCASSITGGRETQYFGPGTRLLVL.

This sequence joins TRBV5-1 and TRBJ1-2; possible D gene TRBD1, 5 bases. CDR3 length equals 14 residues. Trimming took 1 base from V and 7 from J, leaving 14 bases between them. Per the germline V gene, CDR1 is SGHRS and CDR2 is YFSETQ. The CDR3 sequence: CASSLSGRVSGYTF. CDR3 in DNA: TGCGCCAGCAGCTTGTCGGGCAGGGTCTCTGGCTACACCTTC. The full variable domain, its missing parts supplied by reference TRBV5-1 and TRBJ1-2, is KAGVTQTPRYLIKTRGQQVTLSCSPISGHRSVSWYQQTPGQGLQFLFEYFSETQRNKGNFPGRFSGRQFSNSRSEMNVSTLELGDSALYLCASSLSGRVSGYTFGSGTRLTVV.

This chain links TRBV30 with TRBJ1-2; tentatively, D is TRBD1 (6 bases). This CDR3 is 14 amino acids long. V lost 4 bases, J lost 2 bases, and 14 bases lay in between. CDR1 GTSNPN and CDR2 SVGIG come from the germline V gene (reference sequence). The CDR3 is CAWTNLRGNYGYTF. In DNA form, the CDR3 reads TGTGCCTGGACTAATCTCAGGGGAAACTATGGCTACACCTTC.

The chain joins TRBV5-4 to TRBJ2-1; 9 bases map to TRBD2. Looked up from germline, CDR1 is SGHNT and CDR2 is YYREEE (reference sequence). J gave up 8 bases and V 4 bases, and 4 bases lay outside the gene matches. The CDR3 spans 13 residues. The CDR3 nucleotides read TGTGCCAGCAGCCCCATAGCGGGAGATGAGCAGTTCTTC. This codes for CASSPIAGDEQFF.

The V call is TRBV27, the J call TRBJ1-6; tentative D call: TRBD1 (5 bases). Germline V CDR1 and CDR2: MNHEY, SMNVEV (reference sequence). This CDR3 has 15 amino acids. V was clipped by 2 bases and J by 10 bases, with 15 bases between them. In nucleotides, the CDR3 is TGTGCCAGCAGTTTAATTGGGCAGGGAGGCTCACCCCTCCACTTT. This encodes CASSLIGQGGSPLHF.

This sequence joins TRBV10-3 and TRBJ1-3; D is undetermined. V gave up 0 bases and J gave up 4 bases, with 10 bases separating them. Germline V gene sequence: CDR1 ENHRY, CDR2 SYGVKD. This CDR3 is built from 15 residues. The CDR3 loop is CAISESWGAGNTIYF. CDR3 nucleotides: TGTGCCATCAGTGAGTCTTGGGGTGCCGGAAACACCATATATTTT.

This clone was seen once. The chain joins TRBV19 to TRBJ2-5; the D gene could be TRBD1 or TRBD2 (5 bases each). Germline loops: CDR1 LNHDA, CDR2 SQIVND (reference sequence). Deletions cut 4 bases from V and 0 bases from J, with 15 bases between. The CDR3 has 16 residues. The CDR3 sequence is CASSTTRGADQETQYF. The DNA for the CDR3 is TGTGCCAGTAGTACCACTAGGGGAGCGGACCAAGAGACCCAGTACTTC.

The V and J genes are TRBV27 and TRBJ1-1; D is undetermined. Trimming left V 5 bases short and J 4 bases short, with 11 bases between. The CDR3 sequence is 13 residues long. CDR1 and CDR2 from the germline V gene are MNHEY and SMNVEV (reference sequence). The chain's CDR3 is CASSRRGSTEAFF. The CDR3 DNA reads as TGTGCCAGCAGTCGGCGGGGATCCACTGAAGCTTTCTTT.

The chain links TRBV5-6 to TRBJ2-7, with D perhaps matching TRBD1 (6 bases). V was pared by 3 bases and J by 1 base, with 11 bases between. This CDR3 comprises 14 residues. The germline V gene encodes CDR1 SGHDT and CDR2 YYEEEE. In nucleotides, the CDR3 is TGTGCCAGCAGCTACAGGACAGCTTCCTACGAGCAGTACTTC. Its protein is CASSYRTASYEQYF.

The CDR3 is CASSLVFGTLAKNIQYF. In nucleotides, the CDR3 is TGTGCCAGCAGCTTAGTTTTTGGGACTCTAGCCAAAAACATTCAGTACTTC. This chain uses TRBV11-2 with TRBJ2-4, with a possible D match to TRBD2 (6 bases). Germline loops: CDR1 SGHAT, CDR2 FQNNGV. The CDR3 is 17 amino acids. Trimming took off 1 base at V and 0 bases at J, with 13 bases between the two ends. Supplemented by reference TRBV11-2 and TRBJ2-4, the full variable domain reads EAGVAQSPRYKIIEKRQSVAFWCNPISGHATLYWYQQILGQGPKLLIQFQNNGVVDDSQLPKDRFSAERLKGVDSTLKIQPAKLEDSAVYLCASSLVFGTLAKNIQYFGAGTRLSVL.

This clone is a singleton in its sample. The V and J genes are TRBV28 and TRBJ1-1; unclear D gene. Trimming shortened V by 5 bases and J by 2 bases, and 15 bases separated the two germline ends. Germline V gene lookup returns CDR1 MDHEN and CDR2 SYDVKM. This CDR3 has 15 amino acids. The CDR3 coding sequence is TGTGCCAGCAGTGTACCTGGACTGAGCAACACTGAAGCTTTCTTT. Protein product: CASSVPGLSNTEAFF.

This clone has more than one count but fewer than ten. V usage is TRBV6-5 and J usage is TRBJ1-1; no clear D gene. V was shortened by 6 bases and J by 6 bases, with 11 bases between the two germline ends. CDR1 is MNHEY and CDR2 is SVGAGI in the germline V gene. The CDR3 runs 12 residues. Written as DNA, the CDR3 is TGTGCCAGCAGCACAATTAGGTCTGAAGCTTTCTTT. It translates to CASSTIRSEAFF.

The chain combines TRBV5-1 with TRBJ2-3, with D perhaps matching TRBD2 (6 bases). Germline CDR1 is SGHRS and CDR2 is YFSETQ. Trimming left V 6 bases short and J 0 bases short, with 8 bases between. The CDR3 covers 13 residues. The CDR3 DNA follows: TGCGCCAGCATGGGGACTAGCACAGATACGCAGTATTTT. It is translated as CASMGTSTDTQYF.